This T cell receptor (beta chain) was captured by sequencing in a study of shared clonotypes between healthy human individuals. The repertoire was sequenced with immunoSEQ multiplex PCR; TCRdb's copy has only in-frame clones and lacks some. The table has about 2.4 million clones, approximately 93% seen once. The CDR3 loop spans 13 amino acids. The germline V gene encodes CDR1 MNHEY and CDR2 SVGAGI. V lost 8 bases, J lost 3 bases, and 14 bases lay in between. The sequencing sample was made of naive CD4+ T cells from PBMCs. Subset here: CD45RA+ positively selected. The rearrangement joins TRBV6-5 to TRBJ2-7; the D gene is possibly TRBD2 (5 bases). The clonotype comes from a man younger than 35 in good health. Some clones in this sample may be carry-over from other donors' samples. The CDR3 region is CASRSSGDYEQYF. The CDR3, as DNA: TGTGCCAGCCGGTCCTCCGGGGACTACGAGCAGTACTTC.